This T cell receptor beta chain was documented in a study of T cells expressing NK-cell markers. Study context: Beta-chain profiling covered CD3+CD56+NKG2C+, CD3+CD56+NKG2C- and CD3+CD56-NKG2C+ sorted subsets. Serological testing identified most of the eight sequenced donors as HCMV-seropositive and one as seronegative.

TCRdb re-called the 5' RACE reads and catalogs CDR3 proteins one per entry, DNA excluded. Found here are 140,000 to 150,000 distinct CDR3 sequences; the top ten clones hold approximately 12%. Germline loops: CDR1 MGHRA, CDR2 YSYEKL. The CDR3 is 16 amino acids. Study results and caveats: A handful of donors showed these clonotypes also leading the CD3+CD56-NKG2C+ fraction. Dominant NKG2C+ clonotypes in five to seven donors made up roughly 1.0-7.0% of CD8+ T cells.

In the case of this clonotype: What it binds is not known.

The specimen sequenced was blood T cells: a sorted CD56 or NKG2C T cell subset, CD4+ or CD8+ T cells, or bulk PBMC T cells (not recorded which). The sequence came from a man aged 18-30 years in good health. The gene calls are TRBV4-1 and TRBJ2-1; TCRdb proposes TRBD2, but this gene call is untestable without DNA. The CDR3 loop reads CASSYNPGLHYNEQFF.